The clone carrying this T cell receptor beta chain has more than one count but fewer than ten. These data come from a study of patients and donors after allogeneic stem cell transplantation. TCRdb re-called the RT-PCR reads through MiXCR, storing one row per CDR3 protein. The sample lists approximately 410,000 distinct CDR3 sequences; around 15% were seen once. V was pared by 3 bases and J by 3 bases, with 12 bases between. This CDR3 spans 14 amino acids. Germline V lookup: CDR1 SNHLY, CDR2 FYNNEI. Sequenced input: blood, either unsorted or a sorted T cell fraction (not recorded which). This chain links TRBV2 with TRBJ2-7; D remains ambiguous. The receptor was isolated from a human donor who was either an allogeneic HSCT recipient or a stem cell or donor lymphocyte infusion donor (not recorded which). It is not recorded whose cells these are; they may come from a transplant donor. This CDR3 reads CASSDPTYLYEQYF. The CDR3 bases are TGTGCCAGCAGTGACCCCACCTACCTCTACGAGCAGTACTTC.